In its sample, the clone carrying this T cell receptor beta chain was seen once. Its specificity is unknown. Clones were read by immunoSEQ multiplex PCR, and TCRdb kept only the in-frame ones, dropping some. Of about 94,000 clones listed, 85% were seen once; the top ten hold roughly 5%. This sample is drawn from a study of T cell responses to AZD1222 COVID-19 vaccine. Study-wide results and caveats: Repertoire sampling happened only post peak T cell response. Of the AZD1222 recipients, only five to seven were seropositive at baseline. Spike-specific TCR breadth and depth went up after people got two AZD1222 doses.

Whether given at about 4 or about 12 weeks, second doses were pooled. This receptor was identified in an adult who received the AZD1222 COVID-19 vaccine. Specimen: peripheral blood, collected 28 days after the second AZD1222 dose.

Here the CDR3 reads CASSVAGQGGYTF. CDR3 coding DNA: TGTGCCAGCAGCGTAGCCGGACAGGGCGGCTACACCTTC. The chain employs TRBV9 and TRBJ1-2; TRBD1 aligns across 8 bases. The CDR3 sequence is 13 residues long. J lost 8 bases, V lost 0 bases, and 3 bases had no gene match. CDR1 and CDR2 from the germline V gene are SGDLS and YYNGEE.